The entry that follows covers one T cell receptor beta chain sequence. What it binds is not known. This record comes from a study of shared clonotypes between healthy human individuals. In the study overall: Those who served as donors were a couple of women and a few men between the ages of 18 and 49.

Nashville, Tennessee was home to all donors, who were Caucasian adults. The CDR3 spans 16 residues. Per the germline V gene, CDR1 is SGHTA and CDR2 is FQGTGA. Trimming left V 2 bases short and J 2 bases short, with 13 bases between. Study observations and caveats: The sharing of about 5% of naive CD4 clonotypes was seen across a handful of donors.

Sequencing used immunoSEQ multiplex PCR; TCRdb keeps in-frame clones, though not all of them. The sample lists more than 2 million clones, about 94% seen once, with 0.1% to 0.15% in the top ten. This clonotype originated in a man between 18 and 35 years old in good health. This chain uses TRBV7-3 with TRBJ1-3; perhaps TRBD1 as D (6 bases). Source material: naive CD4+ T cells sorted from blood. Subset described: CD45RA+ positively selected. The CDR3 DNA reads as TGTGCCAGCAGCTTAGGACCAGGGGAAACTGGAAACACCATATATTTT. Amino acid sequence: CASSLGPGETGNTIYF.